These 8 T cell receptor beta chains share one sample of origin, sequenced in a study of type 1 regulatory T cells (dated by TCRdb to the early 2020s). For sequencing, an Illumina MiSeq was employed. TCRdb reanalyzed the raw reads on its own, using fastp at Q25 for trimming and MiXCR for clone calling, and kept in-frame beta chains. Rows with one shared CDR3 protein collapse into an entry with the most common genes and DNA. The sample yields approximately 19,000 distinct CDR3 sequences; about 10% were counted once. Clones ranked in the top ten supply more than 2.5% of the sample. Sequenced input: CD4+ T cells, either the whole sample or a sorted fraction (not recorded which). These receptors were taken from a human donor in good health.

This clonotype was detected ten times or more. The chain is built from TRBV28 and TRBJ1-2; D not certain. Trimming stripped 7 bases from V and 2 bases from J, with 14 bases between. The CDR3 consists of 14 residues. The germline CDR1 and CDR2 sequences are MDHEN and SYDVKM. CDR3 protein: CASNPPDLNYGYTF. In DNA, the CDR3 is TGTGCCAGCAACCCCCCAGACCTAAACTATGGCTACACCTTC.

In its sample, this clonotype is medium-sized. This chain connects TRBV20-1 to TRBJ1-5; D is unclear. Between the trimmed V and J ends, which lost 0 bases and 12 bases, there was a span of 9 bases. This CDR3 spans 11 amino acids. Germline CDR1 is DFQATT and CDR2 is SNEGSKA (reference sequence). The CDR3 nucleotides are TGCAGTGCTAGAGAGTGGGGAGACCAGCATTTT. As protein: CSAREWGDQHF.

This clonotype was detected ten times or more. V usage is TRBV28 and J usage is TRBJ1-5; 10 nucleotides align to TRBD1. This CDR3 comprises 13 residues. V shed 7 bases and J 13 bases; nucleotides not matched to a gene: 10. Germline CDR1 and CDR2: MDHEN and SYDVKM. The CDR3 protein is CASKHPDRGSQHF. DNA of the CDR3: TGTGCCAGCAAACACCCGGACAGGGGGTCACAGCATTTT.

This clonotype was recorded many times. The junction and the germline gene differ at one end; a read error may be behind it. The chain is built from TRBV28 and TRBJ2-3, with a tentative D call TRBD2 (5 bases). There are 12 residues in the CDR3. The V gene's germline CDR1 is MDHEN and CDR2 SYDVKM. CDR3 residues: CASSLGAKKENF. The CDR3 DNA follows: TGTGCCAGCAGTTTGGGAGCTAAGAAGGAGAATTTT.

The gene calls are TRBV20-1 and TRBJ2-7; D perhaps matches TRBD1 (6 bases). The CDR3 sequence is 15 residues long. The germline gives CDR1 DFQATT, CDR2 SNEGSKA (reference sequence). Trimming took off 3 bases at V and 0 bases at J, with 15 bases between the two ends. The CDR3 reads CSASNPGHTSYEQYF. For the CDR3, the DNA is TGCAGTGCTAGCAACCCGGGACATACCTCCTACGAGCAGTACTTC.

This clonotype has a handful of counts. This chain links TRBV20-1 with TRBJ2-4; TRBD2 aligns across 7 bases. The CDR3 length is 15 residues. Germline V lookup: CDR1 DFQATT, CDR2 SNEGSKA (reference sequence). Unmatched junction bases numbered 6, after V lost 3 bases and J lost 1 base. The CDR3 coding sequence is TGCAGTGCTAGCCCAGGCGGGAGCGCCAAAAACATTCAGTACTTC. Its translation: CSASPGGSAKNIQYF.

In this sample, this clonotype is medium-sized. The chain carries TRBV5-1 and TRBJ2-5, with D unresolved. The ends were cut back, 1 base at V and 5 bases at J, with 9 bases in the middle. Germline V gene sequence: CDR1 SGHRS, CDR2 YFSETQ. The CDR3 runs to 13 residues. CDR3 sequence: CASSLYDGETQYF. The CDR3 region has the DNA TGCGCCAGCAGCTTGTATGATGGTGAGACCCAGTACTTC.

This clonotype was picked up many times. The chain joins TRBV5-1 to TRBJ2-1; possible D gene TRBD2, 5 bases. Trimming shortened V by 4 bases and J by 10 bases, and 15 bases separated the two germline ends. Germline CDR1 SGHRS, CDR2 YFSETQ. The CDR3 spans 13 residues. The CDR3 sequence is CASSPTDREEQFF. The CDR3 DNA is TGCGCCAGCAGCCCTACCGATCGGGAAGAGCAGTTCTTC.